Each of the 26 T cell receptor beta chains below was sequenced from the same sample in a study of regulatory dendritic cells for organ transplantation. TCRdb's copy holds only in-frame clones and misses some; the assay was immunoSEQ multiplex PCR. The sample holds around 30,000 clones, approximately 78% seen once. Sequencing was carried out using naive CD4+ T cells from blood. Subset of the sample: CD45RA+ naive T cells. These receptors were collected from a human donor in good health.

The chain combines TRBV25-1 with TRBJ2-7, with TRBD1 matching over 10 bases. CDR3 length: 13 residues. Germline-derived CDR1 and CDR2 are MGHDK and SYGVNS. V lost 6 bases and J lost 6; bases outside the gene matches: 5. The CDR3: CASRGTGASEQYF. In DNA, the CDR3 is TGTGCCAGCAGGGGGACAGGGGCCTCCGAGCAGTACTTC.

This chain joins TRBV4-3 and TRBJ2-3; TRBD2 aligns across 8 bases. V shed 0 bases, J shed 2 bases, and the junction held 4 bases outside the gene matches. The CDR3 length is 16 residues. The germline CDR1 and CDR2 sequences are LGHNA and YSLEER. The CDR3 loop is CASSQELAEFTDTQYF. The CDR3 DNA sequence: TGCGCCAGCAGCCAAGAACTAGCGGAGTTCACAGATACGCAGTATTTT.

The chain recombines TRBV19 with TRBJ2-3; maybe TRBD1 (6 bases). The V gene lost 5 bases and the J gene lost 0 bases, with 12 bases spanning the gap. CDR1 and CDR2 (germline): LNHDA, SQIVND (reference sequence). This CDR3 has 15 amino acids. The CDR3 sequence: CASSPRTASTDTQYF. The CDR3 DNA follows: TGTGCCAGTAGTCCAAGGACAGCTAGCACAGATACGCAGTATTTT.

The chain carries TRBV23-1 and TRBJ2-5; D call uncertain. TRBV23-1 qualifies as an ORF whose function is uncertain. This CDR3 has 15 residues. V was clipped by 4 bases and J by 5 bases, with 17 bases between them. The CDR3 is CASSPSFSYTETQYF. In nucleotides, the CDR3 is TGCGCCAGCAGTCCCTCCTTCTCTTACACGGAGACCCAGTACTTC.

The V gene is TRBV2, the J gene TRBJ2-3; 12 bases line up with TRBD2. Germline values: CDR1 SNHLY, CDR2 FYNNEI. V lost 6 bases to trimming and J lost 3 bases; unmatched junction nucleotides: 4. The CDR3 covers 15 residues. CDR3 region: CASRLLAGGTDTQYF. DNA of the CDR3: TGTGCCAGCAGATTACTAGCGGGGGGAACAGATACGCAGTATTTT.

The gene calls are TRBV10-3 and TRBJ2-1; D call uncertain. V lost 4 bases, J lost 5 bases, and 6 bases lay in between. This CDR3 has 12 residues. Germline CDR1 reads ENHRY; CDR2 reads SYGVKD. In DNA, the CDR3 is TGTGCCATCAGTGGGTCCGACAATGAGCAGTTCTTC. Translating it yields CAISGSDNEQFF.

The chain uses TRBV4-1 and TRBJ2-1; the D gene is possibly TRBD2 (7 bases). CDR3 length equals 12 residues. Germline loops: CDR1 MGHRA, CDR2 YSYEKL. The V and J ends lost 4 bases and 15 bases respectively, with 16 bases between them. The CDR3 region has the DNA TGCGCCAGCAGCCCCGAGGGGGGAGGGCCGTTCTTC. Translating it yields CASSPEGGGPFF.

This rearrangement joins TRBV9 to TRBJ1-1; unclear D gene. In germline, CDR1 is SGDLS, CDR2 YYNGEE. This CDR3 has 14 residues. The germline V and J ends were trimmed by 0 bases and 1 base, with 7 bases remaining between them. The CDR3: CASSVVAGNTEAFF. The CDR3 DNA reads as TGTGCCAGCAGCGTAGTTGCGGGGAACACTGAAGCTTTCTTT.

V and J are TRBV4-1 and TRBJ2-1; 10 bases map to TRBD2. CDR1 is MGHRA and CDR2 is YSYEKL in the germline V gene. This CDR3 has 16 amino acids. Losses at the gene ends were 4 bases for V and 2 bases for J; bases not matched to a gene: 5. CDR3 loop: CASSLLAGVPYNEQFF. As DNA, the CDR3 is TGCGCCAGCAGCCTTCTAGCGGGGGTCCCCTACAATGAGCAGTTCTTC.

The rearrangement uses TRBV18 and TRBJ2-7; TRBD1 aligns across 7 bases. With V trimmed by 2 bases and J by 2 bases, 12 bases remained unmatched. This CDR3 contains 17 residues. Germline lookup yields CDR1 KGHSH and CDR2 LQKENI. The CDR3 coding sequence is TGTGCCAGCTCACCATACAAAGACAGGGTTGTTCCCTACGAGCAGTACTTC. Translation: CASSPYKDRVVPYEQYF.

This rearrangement joins TRBV5-4 to TRBJ2-3, with 11 bases lining up with TRBD2. V was clipped by 4 bases and J by 6 bases; unmatched bases: 7. Germline assignment: CDR1 SGHNT and CDR2 YYREEE (reference sequence). There are 15 residues in the CDR3. The CDR3: CASSRGLAVSDTQYF. CDR3 DNA: TGTGCCAGCAGCCGGGGACTAGCGGTTTCTGATACGCAGTATTTT. Based on the CDR3 plus reference TRBV5-4 and TRBJ2-3, the full variable domain is ETGVTQSPTHLIKTRGQQVTLRCSSQSGHNTVSWYQQALGQGPQFIFQYYREEENGRGNFPPRFSGLQFPNYSSELNVNALELDDSALYLCASSRGLAVSDTQYFGPGTRLTVL.

The V and J genes are TRBV18 and TRBJ1-2, with 7 bases that match TRBD1. Germline lookup yields CDR1 KGHSH and CDR2 LQKENI. V gave up 2 bases and J gave up 0 bases; unmatched junction bases: 0. This CDR3 has 14 residues. CDR3 residues: CASSPGQANYGYTF. CDR3 nucleotides: TGTGCCAGCTCACCAGGACAGGCTAACTATGGCTACACCTTC.

The chain links TRBV4-1 to TRBJ1-1, with a possible D match to TRBD1 (6 bases). Trimming stripped 1 base from V and 5 bases from J, with 17 bases between. The length of the CDR3 is 16 residues. Germline CDR1 reads MGHRA; CDR2 reads YSYEKL. The CDR3 loop reads CASSQAGGGARTEAFF. Written as DNA, the CDR3 is TGCGCCAGCAGCCAAGCGGGTGGGGGGGCGCGTACTGAAGCTTTCTTT.

V and J are TRBV18 and TRBJ2-5; 8 bases map to TRBD1. Germline trimming cut 3 bases from V and 3 bases from J; bases unmatched to any gene: 9. CDR1 and CDR2 from the germline V gene are KGHSH and LQKENI. This CDR3 is built from 16 residues. CDR3 amino acids: CASSPLQGGAKETQYF. In DNA, the CDR3 is TGTGCCAGCTCACCCCTACAGGGGGGCGCGAAAGAGACCCAGTACTTC.

V is TRBV18 and J is TRBJ2-7, with a weak D call TRBD1 (6 bases). The CDR3 loop spans 14 amino acids. Germline V CDR1 and CDR2: KGHSH, LQKENI. Trimming removed 6 bases at V and 1 base at J, with 13 bases between. CDR3 residues: CASSELDSSYEQYF. CDR3 nucleotide sequence: TGTGCCAGCTCCGAGTTGGACAGTTCCTACGAGCAGTACTTC.

The J gene is TRBJ2-5, the V gene TRBV6-6; 7 bases agree with TRBD2. The length of the CDR3 is 16 residues. Germline V gene data show CDR1 as MNHNY and CDR2 as SVGAGI (reference sequence). The V gene end was trimmed by 0 bases and the J gene end by 5 bases; junction bases not matched to a gene: 9. The CDR3 coding sequence is TGTGCCAGCAGTTACTCAGCGGGGCATGTTTTTGAGACCCAGTACTTC. Translating gives CASSYSAGHVFETQYF.

J is TRBJ1-2 and V is TRBV6-5; 9 nucleotides agree with TRBD1. The CDR3 covers 11 residues. The germline gives CDR1 MNHEY, CDR2 SVGAGI. J lost 8 bases, V lost 9 bases, and 4 bases had no gene match. CDR3 coding DNA: TGTGCCAGAGGACAGGGGCCCGGCTACACCTTC. Translated, it gives CARGQGPGYTF.

The chain has TRBV19 and TRBJ1-5; D gene unclear. Germline assignment: CDR1 LNHDA and CDR2 SQIVND (reference sequence). The V end was cut by 7 bases, the J end by 5 bases, with 12 bases between. The CDR3 length is 13 residues. The CDR3 here is CASTTNPDQPQHF. In nucleotides, the CDR3 is TGTGCCAGTACCACAAATCCTGATCAGCCCCAGCATTTT.

The chain employs TRBV5-1 and TRBJ1-1, with D uncertain. This CDR3 is built from 13 residues. The V gene's germline CDR1 is SGHRS and CDR2 YFSETQ. V dropped 4 bases and J dropped 1 base, with 8 bases sitting between them. As DNA, the CDR3 is TGCGCCAGCAGCCACGGGGAGAACACTGAAGCTTTCTTT. Translated: CASSHGENTEAFF.

The chain uses TRBV19 and TRBJ2-1; a possible D gene is TRBD1 (5 bases). Trimming shortened V by 3 bases and J by 9 bases, and 18 bases separated the two germline ends. Germline CDR1 is LNHDA and CDR2 is SQIVND (reference sequence). The CDR3 is made up of 15 amino acids. The CDR3 DNA follows: TGTGCCAGTAGTATGGGATCCCCAGGGATCGGTGAGCAGTTCTTC. Encoded protein: CASSMGSPGIGEQFF.

This clone was observed a handful of times. This sequence joins TRBV9 and TRBJ2-5, with D possibly TRBD2 on 6 matching bases. The CDR3 length is 13 residues. Germline V gives CDR1 SGDLS, CDR2 YYNGEE. V lost 1 base and J 5 bases, leaving 9 bases between the germline ends. This CDR3 is CASSVSAGETQYF. Written as DNA, the CDR3 is TGTGCCAGCAGCGTATCCGCGGGGGAGACCCAGTACTTC.

This clone was picked up one time. The chain carries TRBV7-2 and TRBJ1-2; 7 positions agree with TRBD1. Per germline, CDR1 SGHTA and CDR2 FQGNSA. The CDR3 is 13 amino acids. J was trimmed by 4 bases and V by 5 bases; bases with no gene match: 4. The DNA for the CDR3 is TGTGCCAGCAGCGCCCGGACAGGCTATGGCTACACCTTC. It specifies CASSARTGYGYTF.

This clone has more than one count but fewer than ten. J is TRBJ2-7 and V is TRBV19, with 8 bases fitting TRBD1. Germline CDR1 is LNHDA and CDR2 is SQIVND (reference sequence). V lost 4 bases and J lost 7; bases outside the gene matches: 3. This CDR3 is built from 12 residues. CDR3 sequence (DNA): TGTGCCAGTAGTAGGGACAGGCGTGAGCAGTACTTC. This sequence encodes CASSRDRREQYF.

The chain has TRBV7-2 and TRBJ2-1, with 7 bases identical to TRBD1. This CDR3 has 14 amino acids. Germline assignment: CDR1 SGHTA and CDR2 FQGNSA. Trimming cost V 4 bases and J 6 bases; bases outside gene matches: 6. CDR3 loop: CASSSGTASNEQFF. The CDR3 coding sequence is TGTGCCAGCAGCTCCGGGACAGCCTCCAATGAGCAGTTCTTC.

The genes are TRBV7-9 and TRBJ2-3; 7 nucleotides agree with TRBD2. The CDR3 length is 15 residues. Germline V gene data show CDR1 as SEHNR and CDR2 as FQNEAQ (reference sequence). The J segment lost 4 bases and the V segment lost 1 base, leaving 5 bases of the junction unmatched. As DNA, the CDR3 is TGTGCCAGCAGCTTAGGCGGGGGAATCCCAGATACGCAGTATTTT. Amino acids: CASSLGGGIPDTQYF.

This chain joins TRBV5-1 and TRBJ2-5; D perhaps matches TRBD2 (5 bases). Germline CDR1 SGHRS, CDR2 YFSETQ. The CDR3 consists of 14 residues. V lost 3 bases, J lost 5 bases, and 14 bases lay in between. The CDR3 nucleotides are TGCGCCAGCAGCTCCCGGGCCGGCGGGGAGACCCAGTACTTC. Protein: CASSSRAGGETQYF.